Included here is one TCR beta chain sequence, with context. The data were taken from a study of blood T cell repertoires in COVID-19. Study context: PBMCs, B-cell-depleted T cells, or T cells provided the cDNA or gDNA that made up the material.

Per the germline V gene, CDR1 is LNHDA and CDR2 is SQIVND (reference sequence). Trimming took 6 bases from V and 4 from J; bases not matched to a gene: 3. The CDR3 has 13 amino acids. Study processing details: Amplification from reference gene primers served as the basis for estimated nucleated cell counts. Sequenced by immunoSEQ multiplex PCR; TCRdb stores in-frame clones only, minus some. That table is the source of V, J and clone size, and D and trimming were worked out from the DNA. The sample has about 80,000 clones, less than 85% seen once. Sequenced material: peripheral blood. This sequence was found in a human donor in a cohort sampled during active COVID-19. V usage is TRBV19 and J usage is TRBJ1-2, with TRBD1 identical over 9 bases. The CDR3 loop reads CASRQGASYGYTF. Written as DNA, the CDR3 is TGTGCCAGTAGACAGGGGGCGAGCTATGGCTACACCTTC.